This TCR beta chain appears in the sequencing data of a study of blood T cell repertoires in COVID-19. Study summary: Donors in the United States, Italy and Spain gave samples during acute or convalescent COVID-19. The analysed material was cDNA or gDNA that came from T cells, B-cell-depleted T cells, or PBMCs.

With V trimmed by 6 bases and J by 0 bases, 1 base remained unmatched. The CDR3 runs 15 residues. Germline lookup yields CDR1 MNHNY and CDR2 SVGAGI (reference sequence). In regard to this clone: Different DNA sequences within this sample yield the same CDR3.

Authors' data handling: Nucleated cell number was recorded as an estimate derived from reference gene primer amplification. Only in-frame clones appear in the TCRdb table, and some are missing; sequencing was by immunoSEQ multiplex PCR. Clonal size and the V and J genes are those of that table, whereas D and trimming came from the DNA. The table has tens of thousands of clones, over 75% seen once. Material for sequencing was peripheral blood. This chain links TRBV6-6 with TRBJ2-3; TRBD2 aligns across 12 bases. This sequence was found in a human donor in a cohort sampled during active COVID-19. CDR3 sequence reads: CASRGTSGSTDTQYF. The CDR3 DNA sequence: TGTGCCAGCAGAGGGACTAGCGGGAGCACAGATACGCAGTATTTT.